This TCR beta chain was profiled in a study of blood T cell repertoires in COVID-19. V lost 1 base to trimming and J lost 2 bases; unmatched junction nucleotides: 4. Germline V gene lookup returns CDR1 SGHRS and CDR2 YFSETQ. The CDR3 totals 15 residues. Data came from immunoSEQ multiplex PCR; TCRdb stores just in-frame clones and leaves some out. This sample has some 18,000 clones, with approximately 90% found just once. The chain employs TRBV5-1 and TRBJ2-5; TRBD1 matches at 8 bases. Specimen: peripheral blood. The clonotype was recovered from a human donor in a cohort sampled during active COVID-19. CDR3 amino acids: CASSLLGQDQETQYF. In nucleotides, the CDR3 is TGCGCCAGCAGCTTGTTGGGACAGGATCAAGAGACCCAGTACTTC.